This TCR beta chain was sequenced in a study of shared clonotypes between healthy human individuals. Naive CD8 cells, CD45RO-negative and positively selected for CCR7, excluded terminally differentiated effector memory CD45RA+ cells. Germline loops: CDR1 SQVTM, CDR2 ANQGSEA. The CDR3 sequence is 14 residues long. Trimming cost V 6 bases and J 1 base, with 16 bases left between them. The table came from immunoSEQ multiplex PCR; TCRdb's copy has only in-frame clones and leaves some out. The sample yields 800,000 to 950,000 clones, about 96% seen once. This clonotype was obtained from a man younger than 45 in good health. Sequencing input: naive CD8+ T cells sorted from blood. The rearrangement links TRBV29-1 to TRBJ2-7; D call uncertain. CDR3 protein: CSVESKSTSYEQYF. The CDR3 DNA sequence: TGCAGCGTGGAATCCAAAAGTACTTCCTACGAGCAGTACTTC.